This paragraph reports one TCR beta chain. Its target is not known. The sample belongs to a study of T-cell memory formation after mild COVID-19. Study summary: Among the donors, TCR clusters were largely specific to each donor.

General study points: Several responding clones turned up in pre-infection memory, indicating that cross-reactive memory may have taken part. The CD4+ clones that contracted clustered mainly within CM and EM, and the CD8+ clones concentrated in EMRA. CD4/CD8 balance characterized clones contracting day 15 to 85, and CD4+ skew characterized later expanders.

The CDR3 has 16 amino acids. In germline, CDR1 is SGHVS, CDR2 FQNEAQ. With V trimmed by 5 bases and J by 0 bases, 4 bases remained unmatched. TCRdb redid the calling of the 5' RACE reads with MiXCR, one entry per CDR3 protein. The sample includes some 450,000 distinct CDR3 sequences, 18% of them seen just once. Sample: PBMCs or a T cell subset sorted from them (not recorded which). The genes are TRBV7-8 and TRBJ2-1, with 10 bases identical to TRBD2. The TCR comes from a man between 18 and 35 years old who had mild COVID-19 (a few samples of this study predate the infection). Cell type and time point are not known. Here the CDR3 reads CASSPAGGSSYNEQFF. CDR3 nucleotide sequence: TGTGCCAGCAGCCCAGCGGGGGGGAGCTCCTACAATGAGCAGTTCTTC.